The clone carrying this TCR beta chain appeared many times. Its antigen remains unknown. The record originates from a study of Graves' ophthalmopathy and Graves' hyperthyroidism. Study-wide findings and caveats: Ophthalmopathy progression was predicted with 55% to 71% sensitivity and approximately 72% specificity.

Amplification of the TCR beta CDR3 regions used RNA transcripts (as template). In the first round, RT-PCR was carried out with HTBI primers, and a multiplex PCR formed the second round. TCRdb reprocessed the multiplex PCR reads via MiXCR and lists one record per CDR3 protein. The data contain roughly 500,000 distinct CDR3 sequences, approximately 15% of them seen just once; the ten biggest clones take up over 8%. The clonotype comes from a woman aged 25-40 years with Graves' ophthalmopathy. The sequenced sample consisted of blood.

The CDR3 DNA sequence: TGTGCCAGCAGCTTCTACGACAGGGCAGAAGCTTTCTTT. Its protein product is CASSFYDRAEAFF. This chain links TRBV7-9 with TRBJ1-1; 7 bases map to TRBD1. Germline-derived CDR1 and CDR2 are SEHNR and FQNEAQ (reference sequence). The CDR3 loop spans 13 amino acids. J was trimmed by 8 bases and V by 3 bases; bases with no gene match: 6.